These T cell receptor beta chains were read from a single sample in a study of cytotoxic CD8 clonotypes in ibrutinib-treated CLL. The repertoire was sequenced with immunoSEQ multiplex PCR; TCRdb's copy has only in-frame clones and lacks some. This repertoire shows approximately 130,000 clones, around 84% found once; its top ten account for 3.3%. Material: PBMCs, obtained after 24 months of ibrutinib treatment. Receptors originate from a human donor with chronic lymphocytic leukemia. Each CDR3 is given with its conserved first and last residue. D genes are given only for firm matches. Size is stated for part of the rows, as once, few or many counts, or as a class when the clone is expanded.

J gene	clone size	D gene	V gene	CDR3 length	CDR3 protein	CDR3 DNA
TRBJ2-7	once	-	TRBV6-1	13	CASSSRSFYEQYF	TGTGCCAGCAGTTCCAGATCTTTCTACGAGCAGTACTTC
TRBJ1-2	-	TRBD1	TRBV30	19	CAWSRTSRGQGRLLYGYTF	TGTGCCTGGAGCCGTACAAGTAGGGGACAGGGACGACTCCTCTATGGCTACACCTTC
TRBJ2-1	-	-	TRBV2	14	CASTRGSSYNEQFF	TGTGCCAGCACGAGGGGGAGCTCCTACAATGAGCAGTTCTTC
TRBJ2-2	-	-	TRBV28	17	CASSLSVRRGSIGELFF	TGTGCCAGCAGTTTGTCAGTTAGGCGGGGATCGATCGGGGAGCTGTTTTTT
TRBJ1-6	-	-	TRBV5-1	15	CASSLGTQGNSPLHF	TGCGCCAGCAGCTTGGGGACGCAAGGAAATTCACCCCTCCACTTT
TRBJ2-3	few	-	TRBV6-5	16	CASSYSKEEPTDTQYF	TGTGCCAGCAGTTACTCGAAGGAGGAGCCCACAGATACGCAGTATTTT
TRBJ2-7	once	TRBD1	TRBV27	14	CASSLRQGVYEQYF	TGTGCCAGCAGTCTCCGACAGGGGGTTTACGAGCAGTACTTC
TRBJ1-1	-	-	TRBV11-2	15	CASSQGVQTGAEAFF	TGTGCCAGCAGCCAAGGGGTCCAAACCGGCGCTGAAGCTTTCTTT
TRBJ1-1	once	-	TRBV19	11	CASRYDTEAFF	TGTGCCAGTAGGTACGACACTGAAGCTTTCTTT
TRBJ2-7	-	-	TRBV6-5	12	CASSRIYYEQYF	TGTGCCAGCAGCAGGATATACTACGAGCAGTACTTC